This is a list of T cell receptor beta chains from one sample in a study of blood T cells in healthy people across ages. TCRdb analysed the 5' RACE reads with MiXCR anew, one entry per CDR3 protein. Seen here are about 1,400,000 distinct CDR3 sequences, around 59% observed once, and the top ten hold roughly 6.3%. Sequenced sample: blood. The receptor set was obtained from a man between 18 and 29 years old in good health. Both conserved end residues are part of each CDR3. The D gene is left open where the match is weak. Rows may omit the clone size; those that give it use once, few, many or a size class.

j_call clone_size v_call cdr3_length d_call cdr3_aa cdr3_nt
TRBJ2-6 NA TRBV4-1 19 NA CASSQRWEPGSSGANVLTF TGCGCCAGCAGCCAAAGATGGGAGCCAGGGAGCTCTGGGGCCAACGTCCTGACTTTC
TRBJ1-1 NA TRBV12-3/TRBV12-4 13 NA CASQLKRNTEAFF TGTGCCAGCCAGCTAAAACGGAACACTGAAGCTTTCTTT
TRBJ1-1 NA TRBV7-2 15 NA CASSLEAQRGTEAFF TGTGCCAGCAGCTTAGAGGCTCAGAGGGGGACTGAAGCTTTCTTT
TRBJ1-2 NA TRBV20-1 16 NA CSARDEVWTANYGYTF TGCAGTGCTAGAGATGAGGTTTGGACCGCTAACTATGGCTACACCTTC
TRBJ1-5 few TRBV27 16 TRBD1 CASSPLATQGVQPQHF TGTGCCAGCAGTCCCCTAGCTACACAGGGGGTTCAGCCCCAGCATTTT
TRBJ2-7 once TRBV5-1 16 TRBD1 CASSSSLGGLGYEQYF TGCGCCAGCAGCTCGAGCTTAGGGGGCCTAGGCTACGAGCAGTACTTC
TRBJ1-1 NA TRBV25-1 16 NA CASSEFMAGTNTEAFF TGTGCCAGCAGTGAATTTATGGCAGGGACGAACACTGAAGCTTTCTTT
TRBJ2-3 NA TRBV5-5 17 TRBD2 CASSLGTSGRSTDTQYF TGTGCCAGCAGCTTAGGGACTAGCGGGAGGAGCACAGATACGCAGTATTTT
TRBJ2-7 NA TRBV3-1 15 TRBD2 CASTPGTSGSYEQYF TGTGCCAGCACCCCTGGGACTAGCGGCTCCTACGAGCAGTACTTC
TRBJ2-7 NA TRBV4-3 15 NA CASSQEAWGSYEQYF TGCGCCAGCAGCCAAGAGGCGTGGGGCTCCTACGAGCAGTACTTC
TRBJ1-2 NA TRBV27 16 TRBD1 CASSSLTGTVLYGYTF TGTGCCAGCAGTTCCCTAACCGGGACAGTTCTCTATGGCTACACCTTC
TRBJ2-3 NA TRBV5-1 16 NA CASADRPGPHTDTQYF TGCGCCAGCGCGGATCGTCCAGGGCCACACACAGATACGCAGTATTTT
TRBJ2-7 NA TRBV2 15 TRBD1 CASSEPVDRVYEQYF TGTGCCAGCAGTGAGCCGGTGGACAGGGTCTACGAGCAGTACTTC
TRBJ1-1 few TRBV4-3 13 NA CASRSRGGTEAFF TGCGCCAGCCGCTCAAGAGGGGGCACTGAAGCTTTCTTT
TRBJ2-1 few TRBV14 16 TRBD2 CASSRELAGRDNEQFF TGTGCCAGCAGCCGCGAACTAGCGGGGCGGGACAATGAGCAGTTCTTC
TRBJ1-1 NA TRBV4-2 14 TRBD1 CASSPLDRATEAFF TGTGCCAGCAGCCCCCTGGACAGGGCAACTGAAGCTTTCTTT
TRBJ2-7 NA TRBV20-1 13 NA CSASFHRGYEQYF TGCAGTGCTAGTTTCCACAGAGGCTACGAGCAGTACTTC
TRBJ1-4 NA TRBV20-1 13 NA CSGIASTNEKLFF TGCAGCGGAATCGCCTCAACTAATGAAAAACTGTTTTTT
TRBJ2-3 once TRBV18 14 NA CASSPTSGPDTQYF TGTGCCAGCTCACCGACATCAGGACCAGATACGCAGTATTTT
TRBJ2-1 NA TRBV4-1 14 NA CASSQAMSYNEQFF TGCGCCAGCAGCCAGGCGATGTCCTACAATGAGCAGTTCTTC
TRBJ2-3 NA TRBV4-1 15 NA CASSLDRPSPDTQYF TGCGCCAGCAGCCTCGACAGGCCGAGTCCAGATACGCAGTATTTT
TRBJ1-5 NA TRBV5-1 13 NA CASSPEGGQPQHF TGCGCCAGCAGCCCGGAAGGCGGCCAGCCCCAGCATTTT
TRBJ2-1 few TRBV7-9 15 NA CASSLSGSGYNEQFF TGTGCCAGCAGCTTAAGCGGGTCGGGTTACAATGAGCAGTTCTTC
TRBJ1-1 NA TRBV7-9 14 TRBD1 CASSLTGARTEAFF TGTGCCAGCAGCTTAACAGGGGCGCGGACTGAAGCTTTCTTT
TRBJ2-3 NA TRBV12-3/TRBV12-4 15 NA CASSLNAGRTDTQYF TGTGCCAGCAGTTTAAATGCCGGAAGAACAGATACGCAGTATTTT
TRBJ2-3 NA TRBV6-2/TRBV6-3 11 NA CASSWEDTQYF TGTGCCAGCAGTTGGGAGGATACGCAGTATTTT
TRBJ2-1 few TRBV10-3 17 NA CAISESRLGGPYNEQFF TGTGCCATCAGTGAGTCCCGTCTCGGCGGCCCCTACAATGAGCAGTTCTTC
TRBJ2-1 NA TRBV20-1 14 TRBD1 CSARDRVQYNEQFF TGCAGTGCTCGGGACAGGGTCCAATACAATGAGCAGTTCTTC
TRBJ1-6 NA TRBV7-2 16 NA CASSYTTTGWGSPLHF TGTGCCAGCAGCTATACGACCACAGGTTGGGGTTCACCCCTCCACTTT
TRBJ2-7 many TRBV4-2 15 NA CASSQAAENGYEQYF TGTGCCAGCAGCCAAGCTGCGGAGAATGGGTACGAGCAGTACTTC
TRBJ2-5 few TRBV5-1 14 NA CASSPVPYQETQYF TGCGCCAGCAGCCCGGTACCGTACCAAGAGACCCAGTACTTC
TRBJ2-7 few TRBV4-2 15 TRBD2 CASSQGTSGFYEQYF TGTGCCAGCAGCCAAGGCACTAGCGGATTCTACGAGCAGTACTTC
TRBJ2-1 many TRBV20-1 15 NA CSARLASTRYNEQFF TGCAGTGCTAGACTAGCGTCTACCAGATACAATGAGCAGTTCTTC
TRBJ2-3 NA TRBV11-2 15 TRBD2 CASSLMLAGTDTQYF TGTGCCAGCAGCTTAATGCTAGCGGGGACAGATACGCAGTATTTT
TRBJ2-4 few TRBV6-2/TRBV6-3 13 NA CASSPLPGNIQYF TGTGCCAGCAGCCCATTGCCGGGGAACATTCAGTACTTC
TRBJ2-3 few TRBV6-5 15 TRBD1 CASSSRDRLTDTQYF TGTGCCAGCAGTTCCCGGGACAGACTCACAGATACGCAGTATTTT
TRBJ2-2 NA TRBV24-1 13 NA CATRGMNTGELFF TGTGCCACCAGGGGGATGAACACCGGGGAGCTGTTTTTT
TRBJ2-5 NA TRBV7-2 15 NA CASSFGGPGGETQYF TGTGCCAGCAGCTTCGGGGGGCCCGGGGGAGAGACCCAGTACTTC
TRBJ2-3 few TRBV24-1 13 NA CATSDVIADTQYF TGTGCCACCAGTGACGTTATAGCGGATACGCAGTATTTT
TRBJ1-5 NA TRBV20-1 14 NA CSAPRPGSGQPQHF TGCAGTGCGCCACGCCCGGGCTCTGGACAGCCCCAGCATTTT
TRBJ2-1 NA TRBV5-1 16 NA CASSLYPLGEYNEQFF TGCGCCAGCAGCTTGTACCCTCTGGGGGAATACAATGAGCAGTTCTTC
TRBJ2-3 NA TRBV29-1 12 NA CSVETGTDTQYF TGCAGCGTTGAGACAGGTACAGATACGCAGTATTTT
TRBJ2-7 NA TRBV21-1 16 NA CASSNRVGGRFYEQYF TGTGCCAGCAGCAATAGGGTTGGAGGCAGGTTCTACGAGCAGTACTTC
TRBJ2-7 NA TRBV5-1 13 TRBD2 CASSPSGTGEQYF TGCGCCAGCAGCCCTAGCGGCACGGGAGAGCAGTACTTC
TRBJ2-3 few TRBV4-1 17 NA CASSLLPLEVPRDTQYF TGCGCCAGCAGCCTTTTACCACTAGAAGTCCCCCGAGATACGCAGTATTTT
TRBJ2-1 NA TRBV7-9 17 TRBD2 CASSLVGFGLADNEQFF TGTGCCAGCAGCTTAGTTGGGTTTGGGCTAGCGGACAATGAGCAGTTCTTC
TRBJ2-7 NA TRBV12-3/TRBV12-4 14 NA CASSFGGPSDEQYF TGTGCCAGCAGTTTCGGGGGGCCGTCCGACGAGCAGTACTTC
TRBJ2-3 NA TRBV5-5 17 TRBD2 CASSFTLLAGGSDTQYF TGTGCCAGCAGCTTTACTCTCTTAGCGGGGGGATCAGATACGCAGTATTTT
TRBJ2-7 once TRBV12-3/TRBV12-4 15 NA CASSLNRAVAYEQYF TGTGCCAGCAGTTTAAATCGGGCCGTTGCCTACGAGCAGTACTTC
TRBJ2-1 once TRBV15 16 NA CATSKGPPKAYNEQFF TGTGCCACCAGCAAGGGACCTCCGAAGGCGTACAATGAGCAGTTCTTC
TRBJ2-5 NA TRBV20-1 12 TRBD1 CSAGQGEETQYF TGCAGTGCTGGACAGGGGGAAGAGACCCAGTACTTC